Each of the 21 T cell receptor beta chains below was sequenced from the same sample in a study of blood T cells in healthy people across ages. Primed by a sample-barcoded 5' primer and a J-beta primer mix, a second PCR proceeded for roughly 7 to 11 cycles. TCRdb processed the 5' RACE reads anew with MiXCR; each CDR3 protein has one entry. The sample shows fewer than 700,000 distinct CDR3 sequences, 47% of them seen only once. The sample taken for sequencing was blood. Receptors originate from a man at least 80 years old in good health.

This clonotype was seen a few times. V gene TRBV29-1 combines with J gene TRBJ2-5, with 7 bases fitting TRBD2. The germline CDR1 and CDR2 sequences are SQVTM and ANQGSEA. The V segment lost 2 bases and the J segment 0 bases; nucleotides outside the gene matches: 9. CDR3 length equals 16 residues. CDR3 region: CSVESGVVPYQETQYF. DNA for the CDR3: TGCAGCGTTGAAAGCGGGGTCGTGCCGTACCAAGAGACCCAGTACTTC.

With regard to this clonotype: Being one base from a much bigger clone, this may be a read error. The rearrangement uses TRBV7-9 and TRBJ2-4; TRBD1 agrees at 7 bases. This CDR3 region has 15 residues. Germline V lookup: CDR1 SEHNR, CDR2 FQNEAQ (reference sequence). V gave up 5 bases and J gave up 6 bases; unmatched junction bases: 10. DNA for the CDR3: TGTGCCAGCAGCGACGGACAGGAGACAGGAAACATTCAGTACTTC. Amino acid sequence: CASSDGQETGNIQYF.

For this clonotype: A much more abundant neighbour one base away suggests this may be a read error. The chain has TRBV6-5 and TRBJ1-6, with D unclear. Trimming took off 3 bases at V and 7 bases at J, with 10 bases between the two ends. This CDR3 has 14 residues. Germline loops: CDR1 MNHEY, CDR2 SVGAGI. The CDR3 nucleotides are TGTGCCAGCAGTTATGGAACGAGAAATTCACCCCTCCACTTT. It codes for CASSYGTRNSPLHF.

The chain links TRBV7-3 to TRBJ2-1; TRBD2 might be the D (6 bases). The CDR3 has 13 amino acids. Trimming removed 4 bases from V and 7 bases from J, with 11 bases in between. Germline V gives CDR1 SGHTA, CDR2 FQGTGA. CDR3 sequence reads: CASSSRTTNEQFF. The CDR3 DNA reads as TGTGCCAGCAGCTCTAGGACTACGAATGAGCAGTTCTTC.

This chain links TRBV7-2 with TRBJ2-5; 8 nucleotides line up with TRBD1. The closer fit of TRBJ2-7 to the DNA end suggests the J call may be wrong. CDR3 length: 15 residues. Germline V gene data show CDR1 as SGHTA and CDR2 as FQGNSA. CDR3 in amino acids: CASSPQDRVFHEQYF. CDR3 DNA: TGTGCCAGCAGCCCCCAGGACAGGGTCTTCCACGAGCAGTACTTC.

The rearrangement links TRBV12-3 or TRBV12-4 to TRBJ2-6; D gene ambiguous. The CDR3 sequence is 14 residues long. V gave up 6 bases and J gave up 4 bases, with 10 bases separating them. The CDR3 sequence is CASRLRSGANVLTF. As DNA, the CDR3 is TGTGCCAGCAGGCTAAGGTCGGGGGCCAACGTCCTGACTTTC.

This clonotype has a handful of counts. This chain connects TRBV18 to TRBJ2-1, with TRBD2 matching 13 bases. CDR3 length: 20 amino acids. Germline V CDR1 and CDR2: KGHSH, LQKENI. The trim removed 5 bases at V and 0 bases at J, leaving 13 bases unmatched. CDR3: CASSSSGTSGTSPSYNEQFF. CDR3 in DNA: TGTGCCAGCTCATCGTCCGGGACTAGCGGGACCAGCCCCTCCTACAATGAGCAGTTCTTC.

This clonotype occurred many times. The chain combines TRBV6-6 with TRBJ2-1; 9 bases fit TRBD2. Unmatched junction bases numbered 5, after V lost 5 bases and J lost 9 bases. This CDR3 region has 13 residues. From germline, CDR1 is MNHNY and CDR2 SVGAGI (reference sequence). CDR3 amino acids: CASSGGGAGEQFF. The CDR3 DNA reads TGTGCCAGCAGTGGCGGGGGGGCTGGTGAGCAGTTCTTC.

The sample holds many counts of this clonotype. V usage is TRBV7-9 and J usage is TRBJ2-5, with 10 bases that match TRBD2. The J call may be mistaken, given a closer DNA end match to TRBJ2-7. CDR3 length: 14 amino acids. The germline V gene encodes CDR1 SEHNR and CDR2 FQNEAQ (reference sequence). CDR3 residues: CASSTATSGCEQYF. The CDR3 region has the DNA TGTGCCAGCAGCACCGCGACTAGCGGGTGCGAGCAGTACTTC.

The chain uses TRBV10-3 and TRBJ2-3, with 9 bases identical to TRBD2. CDR3 length: 13 residues. The V gene's germline CDR1 is ENHRY and CDR2 SYGVKD. Trimming removed 9 bases from V and 6 bases from J; junction bases left unmatched: 7. DNA for the CDR3: TGTGCCATGATGAGCGGGAGGACCGATACGCAGTATTTT. Its protein is CAMMSGRTDTQYF.

This clonotype was detected a few times. This sequence joins TRBV5-1 and TRBJ2-3, with D unclear. Germline V gene lookup returns CDR1 SGHRS and CDR2 YFSETQ. The CDR3 contains 15 residues. V lost 1 base and J 0 bases, leaving 9 bases between the germline ends. DNA of the CDR3: TGCGCCAGCAGCTTGAGGACGGACAGCACAGATACGCAGTATTTT. This sequence encodes CASSLRTDSTDTQYF.

V usage is TRBV7-2 and J usage is TRBJ2-7; 10 nucleotides align to TRBD2. Germline loops: CDR1 SGHTA, CDR2 FQGNSA. V dropped 11 bases and J dropped 3; count of bases not matched to a gene: 7. The CDR3 extends over 13 amino acids. In DNA form, the CDR3 reads TGTGCCCGCCGGGCTAGCGGGAGCTACGAGCAGTACTTC. Amino acids: CARRASGSYEQYF.

Points on this clonotype: This may be a read error, as it is one base from a much larger clone. V is TRBV20-1 and J is TRBJ2-1; D is possibly TRBD2 (5 bases). V shed 3 bases and J shed 13 bases, with 22 bases lying between them. Germline V gene sequence: CDR1 DFQATT, CDR2 SNEGSKA (reference sequence). This CDR3 comprises 14 residues. CDR3 region: CSARPRASPETQFF. The CDR3 nucleotides are TGCAGTGCTAGGCCCCGGGCTAGCCCAGAGACCCAGTTCTTC.

The chain recombines TRBV4-1 with TRBJ1-6; D is ambiguous. Trimming pared 3 bases from V and 7 bases from J, leaving 13 bases between. Germline V gives CDR1 MGHRA, CDR2 YSYEKL. This CDR3 is built from 15 residues. The CDR3: CASSQEAGMNSPLHF. Written as DNA, the CDR3 is TGCGCCAGCAGCCAGGAAGCGGGAATGAATTCACCCCTCCACTTT.

The rearrangement joins TRBV7-2 to TRBJ2-7; 11 bases are shared with TRBD2. This CDR3 has 15 residues. Germline lookup yields CDR1 SGHTA and CDR2 FQGNSA. J gave up 5 bases and V 7 bases, and 10 bases lay outside the gene matches. The CDR3 sequence: CASTKGASGRNEQYF. The CDR3 DNA reads as TGTGCCAGCACCAAAGGGGCTAGCGGGAGGAACGAGCAGTACTTC.

The chain uses TRBV6-6 and TRBJ1-2, with 12 nucleotides matching TRBD1. CDR1 and CDR2 from the germline V gene are MNHNY and SVGAGI (reference sequence). The CDR3 has 13 residues. The V and J ends lost 5 bases and 9 bases, in that order; junction bases with no gene match: 4. The CDR3 DNA sequence: TGTGCCAGCAGTCGCGGGACAGGGGGCAGCTACACCTTC. This codes for CASSRGTGGSYTF.

This clonotype occurred a few times. This chain connects TRBV20-1 to TRBJ2-2; D unclear. Trimming left V 1 base short and J 4 bases short, with 16 bases between. There are 16 residues in the CDR3. Germline V gene data show CDR1 as DFQATT and CDR2 as SNEGSKA (reference sequence). In DNA, the CDR3 is TGCAGTGCTAGAGGTCTTGTCCGGACGGCCACCGGGGAGCTGTTTTTT. Protein sequence: CSARGLVRTATGELFF.

This chain connects TRBV6-2 or TRBV6-3 to TRBJ2-7; unclear D gene. The CDR3 totals 12 residues. Trimming took off 2 bases at V and 2 bases at J, with 4 bases between the two ends. Germline CDR1 and CDR2: MNHEY and SVGEGT. The CDR3 coding sequence is TGTGCCAGCAGTTACCTTGCCTACGAGCAGTACTTC. It translates to CASSYLAYEQYF.

Turning to this clonotype: A much larger clone lies a single base off, so this may be a read error. This sequence joins TRBV6-5 and TRBJ1-1; D ambiguous. Germline-derived CDR1 and CDR2 are MNHEY and SVGAGI. The length of the CDR3 is 14 residues. The CDR3 coding sequence is TGTGTCAGCAGTTCTCATACAGCGAACACTGAAGCTTTCTTT. It is translated as CVSSSHTANTEAFF.

This clonotype appeared a single time. CDR3 sequence reads: CASSDGTGAPETQYF. For the CDR3, the DNA is TGTGCCAGCAGCGACGGGACAGGGGCCCCGGAGACCCAGTACTTC. The chain has TRBV9 and TRBJ2-7, with 10 bases aligning to TRBD1. The J call may be in error: the DNA end matches TRBJ2-5 better. The length of the CDR3 is 15 residues. From germline, CDR1 is SGDLS and CDR2 YYNGEE.

This clonotype was observed many times. The CDR3 loop is CATGTPYEQYF. The CDR3 DNA is TGTGCCACCGGGACTCCTTACGAGCAGTACTTC. The chain couples TRBV6-6 to TRBJ2-7; D perhaps matches TRBD2 (6 bases). V was clipped by 10 bases and J by 4 bases, with 11 bases between them. CDR3 length: 11 residues. Germline CDR1 and CDR2: MNHNY and SVGAGI (reference sequence).